The rows below give T cell receptor beta chains drawn from one sample of a study of shared clonotypes between healthy human individuals. The table came from immunoSEQ multiplex PCR; TCRdb's copy has only in-frame clones and leaves some out. The sample holds about 1 million clones, 65% to 80% seen once. Sequencing input: memory CD4+ T cells sorted from blood. These receptor sequences come from a man between 18 and 35 years old in good health. CDR3s include the opening cysteine and the closing phenylalanine or tryptophan. A D gene is named only where the DNA matches it firmly. Size tells how often a clone was seen (once, few, many) or the class of an expanded clone, and some rows leave it out.

TRBJ2-7,.,TRBV11-3,.,CASSLDGAEQYF,TGTGCCAGCAGCTTAGATGGGGCCGAGCAGTACTTC
TRBJ2-7,TRBD1,TRBV7-2,.,CASSLGQAPYEQYF,TGTGCCAGCAGCCTCGGACAGGCCCCCTACGAGCAGTACTTC
TRBJ2-7,.,TRBV7-2,.,CASSWGGQDGEQYF,TGTGCCAGCAGCTGGGGGGGGCAGGACGGCGAGCAGTACTTC
TRBJ2-2,TRBD2,TRBV2,.,CASSIGTSGTTGELFF,TGTGCCAGCAGCATCGGGACTAGCGGTACCACCGGGGAGCTGTTTTTT
TRBJ2-7,.,TRBV5-1,.,CASRTDSSSSYEQYF,TGCGCCAGCCGTACCGACAGCTCCTCCTCCTACGAGCAGTACTTC
TRBJ2-1,.,TRBV7-6,.,CASSSLGPNEQFF,TGTGCCAGCAGCTCCCTGGGGCCCAATGAGCAGTTCTTC
TRBJ1-4,TRBD1,TRBV30,.,CAWSTRTGGPSEKLFF,TGTGCCTGGTCGACCAGGACAGGGGGCCCGTCTGAAAAACTGTTTTTT
TRBJ2-2,TRBD2,TRBV6-1,.,CASERGAAGELFF,TGTGCCAGCGAGCGGGGGGCAGCCGGGGAGCTGTTTTTT
TRBJ2-1,.,TRBV2,few,CASSENGLSYNEQFF,TGTGCCAGCAGTGAGAACGGGCTCTCCTACAATGAGCAGTTCTTC
TRBJ2-7,TRBD1,TRBV14,.,CASSQQWTGLYEQYF,TGTGCCAGCAGCCAACAATGGACAGGACTCTACGAGCAGTACTTC
TRBJ2-7,.,TRBV5-6,.,CASSGGGGLQYF,TGTGCCAGCAGCGGGGGCGGGGGTCTGCAGTACTTC
TRBJ2-7,TRBD1,TRBV5-1,once,CASSFSGTGPYEQYF,TGCGCCAGCAGCTTCTCCGGGACAGGGCCTTACGAGCAGTACTTC
TRBJ2-1,TRBD2,TRBV19,.,CASSIKRGSSYNEQFF,TGTGCCAGTAGTATAAAGCGGGGCAGCTCCTACAATGAGCAGTTCTTC
TRBJ2-1,TRBD2,TRBV10-2,.,CASARGLGYNEQFF,TGCGCCAGCGCTCGAGGACTAGGTTACAATGAGCAGTTCTTC
TRBJ1-5,.,TRBV29-1,many,CSVGTGSNQPQHF,TGCAGCGTTGGAACAGGGAGCAATCAGCCCCAGCATTTT
TRBJ2-7,TRBD1,TRBV10-3,once,CASGQGANEQYF,TGTGCCTCCGGACAGGGGGCTAACGAGCAGTACTTC
TRBJ2-3,TRBD1,TRBV2,many,CASSGQGLHSDTQYF,TGTGCCAGCAGCGGACAGGGATTGCATTCCGATACGCAGTATTTT
TRBJ2-2,.,TRBV6-5,.,CASSFPGTGELFF,TGTGCCAGCAGTTTCCCTGGAACCGGGGAGCTGTTTTTT
TRBJ1-5,.,TRBV7-2,few,CASSLASNQPQHF,TGTGCCAGCAGCTTGGCATCCAATCAGCCCCAGCATTTT
TRBJ2-1,.,TRBV5-1,.,CASSLEIGYNEQFF,TGCGCCAGCAGCTTGGAGATAGGTTACAATGAGCAGTTCTTC
TRBJ2-2,TRBD2,TRBV5-8,.,CASSSGSSYTGELFF,TGTGCCAGCAGCAGCGGGAGCAGCTACACCGGGGAGCTGTTTTTT
TRBJ1-2,.,TRBV7-9,.,CASSSSPYGYTF,TGTGCCAGCAGCTCCAGCCCCTATGGCTACACCTTC
TRBJ1-4,TRBD1,TRBV5-5,.,CASNRGPKLFF,TGTGCCAGCAACAGGGGGCCGAAACTGTTTTTT
TRBJ1-2,.,TRBV30,.,CAWNAGVSYGYTF,TGTGCCTGGAATGCCGGTGTCAGCTATGGCTACACCTTC